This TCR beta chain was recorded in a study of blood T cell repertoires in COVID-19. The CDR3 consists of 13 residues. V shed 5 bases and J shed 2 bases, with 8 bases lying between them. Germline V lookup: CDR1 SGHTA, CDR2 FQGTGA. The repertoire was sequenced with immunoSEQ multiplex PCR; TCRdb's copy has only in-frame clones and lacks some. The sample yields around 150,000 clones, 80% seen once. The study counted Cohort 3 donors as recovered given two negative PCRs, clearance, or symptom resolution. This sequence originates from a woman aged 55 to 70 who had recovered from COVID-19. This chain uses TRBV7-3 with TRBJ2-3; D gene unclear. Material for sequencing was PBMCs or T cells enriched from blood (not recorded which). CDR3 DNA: TGTGCCAGCAGCCTGCACAACACAGATACGCAGTATTTT. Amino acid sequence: CASSLHNTDTQYF. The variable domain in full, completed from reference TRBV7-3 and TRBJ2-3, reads GAGVSQTPSNKVTEKGKYVELRCDPISGHTALYWYRQSLGQGPEFLIYFQGTGAADDSGLPNDRFFAVRPEGSVSTLKIQRTERGDSAVYLCASSLHNTDTQYFGPGTRLTVL.